This entry is about one TCR beta chain. The method was immunoSEQ multiplex PCR; TCRdb's version includes in-frame clones alone and lacks a portion of them. Of 100,000 to 150,000 clones listed, about 94% are singletons. The data were obtained in a study of T cell changes during pregnancy in multiple sclerosis. Germline lookup yields CDR1 SGHTA and CDR2 FQGTGA. Trimming removed 2 bases from V and 4 bases from J, with 6 bases in between. The CDR3 length is 13 residues. The source is a female donor with multiple sclerosis, enrolled in a pregnancy study. The chain is built from TRBV7-3 and TRBJ1-5; D not resolved. Material: peripheral blood, obtained before pregnancy. The CDR3 is CASSLDGNQPQHF. The CDR3 DNA reads TGTGCCAGCAGCTTAGACGGGAATCAGCCCCAGCATTTT.